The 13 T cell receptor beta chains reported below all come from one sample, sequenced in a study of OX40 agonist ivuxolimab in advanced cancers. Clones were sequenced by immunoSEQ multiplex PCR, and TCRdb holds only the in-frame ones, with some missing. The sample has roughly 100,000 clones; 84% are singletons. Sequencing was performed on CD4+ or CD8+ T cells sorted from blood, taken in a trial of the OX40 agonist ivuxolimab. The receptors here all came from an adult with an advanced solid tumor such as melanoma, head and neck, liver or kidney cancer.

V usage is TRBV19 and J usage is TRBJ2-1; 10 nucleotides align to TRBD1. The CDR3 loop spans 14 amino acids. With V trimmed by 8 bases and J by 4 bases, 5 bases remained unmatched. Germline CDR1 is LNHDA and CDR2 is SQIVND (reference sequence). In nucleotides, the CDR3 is TGTGCCAGTGAACCGGGACAGGGGTACAATGAGCAGTTCTTC. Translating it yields CASEPGQGYNEQFF.

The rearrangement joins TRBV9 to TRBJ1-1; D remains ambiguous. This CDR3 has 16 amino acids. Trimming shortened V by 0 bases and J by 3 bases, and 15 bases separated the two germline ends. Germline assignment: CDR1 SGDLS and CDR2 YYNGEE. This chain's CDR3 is CASSVVYRGMDTEAFF. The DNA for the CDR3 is TGTGCCAGCAGCGTAGTGTATCGGGGTATGGACACTGAAGCTTTCTTT.

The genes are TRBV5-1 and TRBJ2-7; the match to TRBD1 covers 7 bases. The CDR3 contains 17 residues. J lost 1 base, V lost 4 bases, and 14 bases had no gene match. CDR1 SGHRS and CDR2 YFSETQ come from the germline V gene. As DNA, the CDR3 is TGCGCCAGCAGCGGGGTTAACAGGGGCCAAACTTCCTACGAGCAGTACTTC. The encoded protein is CASSGVNRGQTSYEQYF.

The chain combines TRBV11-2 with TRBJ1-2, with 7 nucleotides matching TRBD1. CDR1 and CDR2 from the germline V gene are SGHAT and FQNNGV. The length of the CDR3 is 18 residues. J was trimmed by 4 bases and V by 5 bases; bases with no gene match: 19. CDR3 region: CASSPTRDSDLWGYGYTF. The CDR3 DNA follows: TGTGCCAGCAGCCCTACCCGGGACAGCGATCTATGGGGCTATGGCTACACCTTC.

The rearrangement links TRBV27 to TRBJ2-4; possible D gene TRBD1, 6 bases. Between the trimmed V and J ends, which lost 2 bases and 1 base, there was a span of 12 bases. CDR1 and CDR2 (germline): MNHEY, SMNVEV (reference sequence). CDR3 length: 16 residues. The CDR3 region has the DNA TGTGCCAGCAGTTTACTGGGAAGGGGGGCCAAAAACATTCAGTACTTC. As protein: CASSLLGRGAKNIQYF.

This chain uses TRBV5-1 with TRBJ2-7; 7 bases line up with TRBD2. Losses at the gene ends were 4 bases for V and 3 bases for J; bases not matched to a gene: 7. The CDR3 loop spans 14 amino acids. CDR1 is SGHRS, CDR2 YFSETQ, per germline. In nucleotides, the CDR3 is TGCGCCAGCAGCCCCCCCGGGGGGAACTACGAGCAGTACTTC. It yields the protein CASSPPGGNYEQYF.

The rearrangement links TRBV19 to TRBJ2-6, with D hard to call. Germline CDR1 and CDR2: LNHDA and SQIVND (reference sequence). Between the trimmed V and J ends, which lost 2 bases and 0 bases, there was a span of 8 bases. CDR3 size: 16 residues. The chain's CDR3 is CASSIIWISGANVLTF. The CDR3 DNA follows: TGTGCCAGTAGTATAATCTGGATCTCTGGGGCCAACGTCCTGACTTTC.

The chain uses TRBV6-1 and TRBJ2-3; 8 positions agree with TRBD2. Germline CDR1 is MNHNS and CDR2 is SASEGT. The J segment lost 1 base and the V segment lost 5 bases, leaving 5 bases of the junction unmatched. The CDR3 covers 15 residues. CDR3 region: CASSNGRGGTDTQYF. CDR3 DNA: TGTGCCAGCAGTAATGGGCGGGGGGGCACAGATACGCAGTATTTT.

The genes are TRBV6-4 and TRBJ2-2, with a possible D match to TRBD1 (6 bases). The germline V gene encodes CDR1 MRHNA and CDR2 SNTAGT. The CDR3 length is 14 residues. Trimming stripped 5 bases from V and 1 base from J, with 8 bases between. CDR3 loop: CASSQGRNTGELFF. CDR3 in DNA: TGTGCCAGCAGTCAGGGGAGGAACACCGGGGAGCTGTTTTTT.

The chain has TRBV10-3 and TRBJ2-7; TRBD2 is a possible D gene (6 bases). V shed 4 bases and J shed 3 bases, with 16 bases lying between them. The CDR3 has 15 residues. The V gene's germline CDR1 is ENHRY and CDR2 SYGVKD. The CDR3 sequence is CAISVTAGVIYEQYF. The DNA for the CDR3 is TGTGCCATCAGTGTTACAGCGGGCGTAATCTACGAGCAGTACTTC.

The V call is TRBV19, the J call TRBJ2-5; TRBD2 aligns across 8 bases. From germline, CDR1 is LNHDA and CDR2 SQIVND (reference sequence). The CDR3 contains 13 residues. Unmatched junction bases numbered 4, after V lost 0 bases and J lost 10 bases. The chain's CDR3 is CASSIDSGGSQYF. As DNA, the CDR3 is TGTGCCAGTAGTATAGATTCGGGGGGGAGCCAGTACTTC.

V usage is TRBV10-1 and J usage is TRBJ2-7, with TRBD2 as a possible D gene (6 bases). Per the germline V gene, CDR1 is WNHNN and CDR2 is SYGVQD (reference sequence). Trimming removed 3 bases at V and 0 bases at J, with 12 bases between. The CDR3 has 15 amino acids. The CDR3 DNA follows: TGCGCCAGCAGTGACGGAGCGGGTAGCTCCTACGAGCAGTACTTC. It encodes CASSDGAGSSYEQYF.

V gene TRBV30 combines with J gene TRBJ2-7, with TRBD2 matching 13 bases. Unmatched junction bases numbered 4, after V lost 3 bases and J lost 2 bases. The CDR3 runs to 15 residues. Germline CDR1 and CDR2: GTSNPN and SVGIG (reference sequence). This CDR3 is CAWRAGTSGAYEQYF. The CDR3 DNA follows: TGTGCCTGGAGGGCCGGGACTAGCGGGGCCTACGAGCAGTACTTC.